This T cell receptor (beta chain) was documented in a study of cytomegalovirus exposure and HLA in healthy donors. V lost 3 bases, J lost 5 bases, and 10 bases stayed unmatched. This CDR3 has 16 amino acids. The germline gives CDR1 SGDLS, CDR2 YYNGEE. PCR amplification relied on 60 Vbeta primers (plus 13 Jbeta primers). Some clones are missing from TCRdb's copy, which holds only in-frame ones; the method was immunoSEQ multiplex PCR. The table includes under 200,000 clones, 60% to 85% detected once. Source material: PBMCs. This clonotype was sampled from a man between 40 and 49 years old in good health and CMV-seronegative. V is TRBV9 and J is TRBJ2-1; TRBD2 agrees at 8 bases. This CDR3 reads CASSAIRGGRNNEQFF. The CDR3 nucleotides are TGTGCCAGCAGCGCCATACGGGGGGGCAGGAACAATGAGCAGTTCTTC. The variable domain in full, completed from reference TRBV9 and TRBJ2-1, reads DSGVTQTPKHLITATGQRVTLRCSPRSGDLSVYWYQQSLDQGLQFLIQYYNGEERAKGNILERFSAQQFPDLHSELNLSSLELGDSALYFCASSAIRGGRNNEQFFGPGTRLTVL.